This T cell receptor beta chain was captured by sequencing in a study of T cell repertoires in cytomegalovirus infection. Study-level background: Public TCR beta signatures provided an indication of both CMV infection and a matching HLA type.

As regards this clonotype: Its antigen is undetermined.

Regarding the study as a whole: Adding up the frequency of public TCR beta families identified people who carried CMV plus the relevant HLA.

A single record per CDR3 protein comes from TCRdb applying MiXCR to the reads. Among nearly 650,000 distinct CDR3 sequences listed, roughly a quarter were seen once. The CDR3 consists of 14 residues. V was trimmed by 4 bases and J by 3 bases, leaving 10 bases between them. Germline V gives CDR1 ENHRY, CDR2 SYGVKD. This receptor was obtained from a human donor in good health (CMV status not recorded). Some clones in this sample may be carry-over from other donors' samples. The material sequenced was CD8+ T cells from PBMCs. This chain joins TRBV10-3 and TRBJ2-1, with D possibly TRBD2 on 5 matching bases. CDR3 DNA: TGTGCCATCAGTGGGACTCAGAACTACAATGAGCAGTTCTTC. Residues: CAISGTQNYNEQFF.